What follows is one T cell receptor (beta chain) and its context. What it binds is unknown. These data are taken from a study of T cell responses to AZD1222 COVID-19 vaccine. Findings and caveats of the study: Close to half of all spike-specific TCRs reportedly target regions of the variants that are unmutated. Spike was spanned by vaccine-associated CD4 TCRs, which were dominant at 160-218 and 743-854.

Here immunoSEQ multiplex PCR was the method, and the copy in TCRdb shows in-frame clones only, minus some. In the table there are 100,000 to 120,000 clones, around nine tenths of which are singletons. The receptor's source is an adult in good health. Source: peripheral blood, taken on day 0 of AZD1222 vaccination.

In nucleotides, the CDR3 is TGTGCCAGCAGCGGCAACGGGGGTGAGACTGAAGCTTTCTTT. Translated, it gives CASSGNGGETEAFF. The V and J genes are TRBV6-2 or TRBV6-3 and TRBJ1-1; D is perhaps TRBD1 (5 bases). This CDR3 has 14 residues. Germline CDR1 is MNHEY and CDR2 is SVGEGT. The V end lost 6 bases, the J end lost 5 bases, and 16 bases lay between the germline ends.